The 11 T cell receptor beta chains below were found in one sample sequenced in a study of T cells in localized non-small cell lung cancer. Generated by immunoSEQ multiplex PCR, the TCRdb table keeps only in-frame clones and is missing some. The sample yields some 20,000 clones, 91% seen once. The sequencing used peripheral blood, collected before any cancer treatment. Receptors were obtained from a woman aged 35 to 75 with stage I lung adenocarcinoma.

The chain carries TRBV7-2 and TRBJ2-5, with 12 positions matching TRBD2. This CDR3 region has 16 residues. Losses at the gene ends were 6 bases for V and 1 base for J; bases not matched to a gene: 6. Germline assignment: CDR1 SGHTA and CDR2 FQGNSA. The CDR3 loop reads CASRQTSGGSQETQYF. CDR3 DNA sequence: TGTGCCAGCAGACAAACTAGCGGGGGGTCCCAAGAGACCCAGTACTTC.

This chain connects TRBV18 to TRBJ2-1; D unresolved. The germline V gene encodes CDR1 KGHSH and CDR2 LQKENI. Trimming removed 2 bases from V and 9 bases from J, with 11 bases in between. The CDR3 is 13 residues long. CDR3 protein: CASSPILLGEQFF. Here the CDR3 DNA reads TGTGCCAGCTCACCAATTCTTCTGGGTGAGCAGTTCTTC.

The chain employs TRBV11-3 and TRBJ2-2; 15 bases agree with TRBD2. The CDR3 extends over 20 amino acids. The germline V gene encodes CDR1 SGHNT and CDR2 YENEEA. V lost 5 bases to trimming and J lost 0 bases; unmatched junction nucleotides: 10. CDR3 in amino acids: CASSPRGLAGGQANTGELFF. CDR3 DNA: TGTGCCAGCAGCCCGCGGGGACTAGCGGGGGGCCAGGCGAACACCGGGGAGCTGTTTTTT.

The chain links TRBV2 to TRBJ1-2; a possible D gene is TRBD1 (5 bases). Trimming removed 11 bases from V and 1 base from J, with 17 bases in between. This CDR3 has 14 residues. Germline V gene sequence: CDR1 SNHLY, CDR2 FYNNEI. The CDR3 region has the DNA TGTGCCGAAGCCTCGGGGACGGTTAACTATGGCTACACCTTC. Translation: CAEASGTVNYGYTF.

The chain links TRBV27 to TRBJ1-3; D uncertain. This CDR3 comprises 14 residues. The V end was cut by 0 bases, the J end by 3 bases, with 6 bases between. Germline CDR1 is MNHEY and CDR2 is SMNVEV (reference sequence). The chain's CDR3 is CASSLSGVGNTIYF. CDR3 bases: TGTGCCAGCAGTTTATCAGGAGTTGGAAACACCATATATTTT.

The chain couples TRBV7-6 to TRBJ2-5; TRBD2 is a possible D gene (6 bases). V lost 4 bases and J 3 bases, leaving 9 bases between the germline ends. The CDR3 consists of 13 residues. Germline CDR1 and CDR2: SGHVS and FNYEAQ. The CDR3 DNA reads TGTGCCAGCAGCTCCGGGACTGAAGAGACCCAGTACTTC. Protein product: CASSSGTEETQYF.

The rearrangement links TRBV6-5 to TRBJ2-7; 11 bases are a match to TRBD1. The CDR3 is 14 residues long. J gave up 4 bases and V 5 bases, and 4 bases lay outside the gene matches. Germline V gene lookup returns CDR1 MNHEY and CDR2 SVGAGI. The CDR3 is CASSRTGGGYEQYF. CDR3 DNA: TGTGCCAGCAGTCGGACAGGGGGCGGGTACGAGCAGTACTTC.

CDR3 amino acids: CAISESTRSEETQYF. The CDR3 nucleotides read TGTGCCATCAGTGAGTCGACGAGGTCAGAAGAGACCCAGTACTTC. V is TRBV10-3 and J is TRBJ2-5; no clear D. V lost 0 bases and J 3 bases, leaving 11 bases between the germline ends. Germline V gives CDR1 ENHRY, CDR2 SYGVKD. The length of the CDR3 is 15 residues.

The genes are TRBV6-4 and TRBJ2-1, with D uncertain. Germline values: CDR1 MRHNA, CDR2 SNTAGT. The CDR3 runs to 13 residues. Trimming pared 2 bases from V and 9 bases from J, leaving 11 bases between. The CDR3 here is CASSDLESGEQFF. DNA for the CDR3: TGTGCCAGCAGTGACCTAGAGAGTGGTGAGCAGTTCTTC.

As DNA, the CDR3 is TGTGCCAGCAGCCAACTAGCGGGCGAGCAGTACTTC. It is translated as CASSQLAGEQYF. The chain has TRBV6-6 and TRBJ2-7; TRBD2 matches at 9 bases. Germline CDR1 and CDR2: MNHNY and SVGAGI (reference sequence). V dropped 6 bases and J dropped 6; count of bases not matched to a gene: 3. CDR3 length: 12 amino acids.

Only one count was recorded for this clone. This chain joins TRBV11-2 and TRBJ1-6; D unclear. V was pared by 6 bases and J by 10 bases, with 10 bases between. The CDR3 has 12 residues. Germline CDR1 SGHAT, CDR2 FQNNGV. The CDR3 bases are TGTGCCAGCAGTACACCGGCATCACCCCTCCACTTT. Protein product: CASSTPASPLHF.